These 9 T cell receptor beta chains originate from one sample sequenced in a study of vaccination effects on CD4 cells after COVID-19 (dated by TCRdb to between 2022 and 2023). Their antigens remain unidentified. To identify antigen-specific CD4+ T cell clonotypes by their expansion, the ViraFEST assay first stimulated PBMC with viral peptide pools and then applied TCR sequencing. After more than nine days of culture, CD4+ T cells were isolated with the EasySep CD4+ T cell isolation kit. Participants received two doses of either the BNT162b2 or the mRNA-1273 mRNA SARS-CoV-2 vaccine. The library was made by the immunoSEQ multiplex PCR assay. TCRdb took over this immuneACCESS table, retaining in-frame rearrangements with V and J assigned. Such tables are incomplete; in checked studies, under half of the missing clones stem from an unresolved V gene, and the remainder is unexplained. This sample holds 65,000 to 70,000 clones; less than 80% were observed only once. The ten largest clones represent more than 0.85% of the sample.

Material: CD4+ T cells from PBMCs cultured with HCoV-OC43 spike peptides, obtained after COVID-19 vaccination. In light of the paper, this sample's cell subset or site label describes: HCoV-OC43 spike overlapping peptide pool stimulation. Source of these receptors: a human donor who received a COVID-19 vaccine.

The V gene is TRBV5-5, the J gene TRBJ1-4; D is uncertain. In germline, CDR1 is SGHKS, CDR2 YYEKEE (reference sequence). V shed 4 bases and J shed 4 bases, with 11 bases lying between them. The CDR3 runs 14 residues. This chain's CDR3 is CASSPAWNNEKLFF. The CDR3 DNA sequence: TGTGCCAGCAGCCCCGCTTGGAATAATGAAAAACTGTTTTTT.

The chain uses TRBV5-6 and TRBJ2-5, with D perhaps TRBD1 (6 bases). The CDR3 is 14 amino acids. The germline gives CDR1 SGHDT, CDR2 YYEEEE. Trimming removed 3 bases at V and 5 bases at J, with 14 bases between. This CDR3 is CASSSDTGWETQYF. Written as DNA, the CDR3 is TGTGCCAGCAGCTCTGATACAGGGTGGGAGACCCAGTACTTC.

The chain recombines TRBV9 with TRBJ2-7; D is unclear. V lost 0 bases and J lost 0, with 7 bases in between. This CDR3 is built from 14 residues. In germline, CDR1 is SGDLS, CDR2 YYNGEE. The CDR3 loop is CASSVGPDSYEQYV. The DNA of the CDR3 is TGTGCCAGCAGCGTAGGTCCAGACTCCTACGAGCAGTACGTC.

This clone was seen only a few times. The V call is TRBV2, the J call TRBJ1-4; 9 nucleotides match TRBD1. J was trimmed by 8 bases and V by 6 bases; bases with no gene match: 7. This CDR3 contains 14 residues. Germline V CDR1 and CDR2: SNHLY, FYNNEI. CDR3 DNA sequence: TGTGCCAGCAGGAAACAGGGGGCTGGAGAAAAACTGTTTTTT. Translating gives CASRKQGAGEKLFF.

The V and J genes are TRBV6-6 and TRBJ2-5; 15 bases agree with TRBD2. Germline V gives CDR1 MNHNY, CDR2 SVGAGI (reference sequence). V shed 7 bases and J 5 bases; nucleotides not matched to a gene: 8. The CDR3 is 16 residues long. The DNA of the CDR3 is TGTGCCAGCACTAAACCTGGACTAGCGGGGGGGGAGACCCAGTACTTC. Protein: CASTKPGLAGGETQYF.

The genes are TRBV12-3 or TRBV12-4 and TRBJ1-1; tentative D call: TRBD1 (6 bases). Trimming removed 6 bases from V and 4 bases from J, with 12 bases in between. This CDR3 region has 13 residues. The CDR3 coding sequence is TGTGCCAGCAGCTTACAGGGTTTCACTGAAGCTTTCTTT. Residues: CASSLQGFTEAFF.

V and J are TRBV2 and TRBJ2-5; 10 bases are shared with TRBD1. The CDR3 consists of 15 residues. J was trimmed by 4 bases and V by 8 bases; bases with no gene match: 10. Germline V gene sequence: CDR1 SNHLY, CDR2 FYNNEI. CDR3 in amino acids: CASALDRGRGETQYF. CDR3 bases: TGTGCCAGCGCTCTCGACAGGGGGCGCGGAGAGACCCAGTACTTC. The full variable domain, its missing parts supplied by reference TRBV2 and TRBJ2-5, is EPEVTQTPSHQVTQMGQEVILRCVPISNHLYFYWYRQILGQKVEFLVSFYNNEISEKSEIFDDQFSVERPDGSNFTLKIRSTKLEDSAMYFCASALDRGRGETQYFGPGTRLLVL.

This chain connects TRBV3-1 (or the pseudogene TRBV3-2) to TRBJ2-5; D remains ambiguous. The V end lost 6 bases, the J end lost 4 bases, and 9 bases lay between the germline ends. CDR3 size: 12 residues. The germline V gene has CDR1 LGHDT and CDR2 YNNKEL (reference sequence). The CDR3: CASSQNSETQYF. Written as DNA, the CDR3 is TGTGCCAGCAGTCAGAACTCAGAGACCCAGTACTTC.

The V and J genes are TRBV5-1 and TRBJ2-1, with 8 bases fitting TRBD2. After removal of 4 bases from V and 4 bases from J, the junction contained 7 bases not matched to a gene. Germline lookup yields CDR1 SGHRS and CDR2 YFSETQ. CDR3 length equals 15 residues. The CDR3 DNA reads as TGCGCCAGCAGCCCAGCGGGGGTGTTTTACAATGAGCAGTTCTTC. It translates to CASSPAGVFYNEQFF.